This T cell receptor beta chain was identified in a study of blood T cell repertoires in COVID-19. Overall study context: From the United States, Italy and Spain came samples of acute and convalescent COVID-19.

This clone came up once. Some clones are missing from TCRdb's copy, which holds only in-frame ones; the method was immunoSEQ multiplex PCR. The sample carries some 320,000 clones, around nine tenths recorded once. Followed longitudinally, the Seattle patients had been enrolled during active infection. V lost 1 base and J 7 bases, leaving 10 bases between the germline ends. This CDR3 is 13 amino acids long. What was sequenced was peripheral blood. This TCR came from a woman in her twenties or thirties with COVID-19, enrolled during active disease. The chain recombines TRBV12-3 or TRBV12-4 with TRBJ1-1; D not resolved. The chain's CDR3 is CASSLGAGIEAFF. DNA for the CDR3: TGTGCCAGCAGTTTAGGAGCGGGGATTGAAGCTTTCTTT.